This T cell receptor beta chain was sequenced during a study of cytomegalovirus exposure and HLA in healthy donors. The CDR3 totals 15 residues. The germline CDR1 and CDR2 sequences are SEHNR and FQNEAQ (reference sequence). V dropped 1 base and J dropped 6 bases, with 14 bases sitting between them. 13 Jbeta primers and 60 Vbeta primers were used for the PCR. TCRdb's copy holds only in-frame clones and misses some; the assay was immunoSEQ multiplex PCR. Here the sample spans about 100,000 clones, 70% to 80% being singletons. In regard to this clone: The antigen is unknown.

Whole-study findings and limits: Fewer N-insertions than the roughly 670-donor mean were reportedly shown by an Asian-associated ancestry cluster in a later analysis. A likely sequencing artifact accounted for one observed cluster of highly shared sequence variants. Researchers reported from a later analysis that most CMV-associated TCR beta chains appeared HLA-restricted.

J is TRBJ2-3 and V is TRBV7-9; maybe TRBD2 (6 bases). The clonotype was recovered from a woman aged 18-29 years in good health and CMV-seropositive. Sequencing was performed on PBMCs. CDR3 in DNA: TGTGCCAGCAGCTTAGGGCTAGCGCCGGGGGATACGCAGTATTTT. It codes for CASSLGLAPGDTQYF.